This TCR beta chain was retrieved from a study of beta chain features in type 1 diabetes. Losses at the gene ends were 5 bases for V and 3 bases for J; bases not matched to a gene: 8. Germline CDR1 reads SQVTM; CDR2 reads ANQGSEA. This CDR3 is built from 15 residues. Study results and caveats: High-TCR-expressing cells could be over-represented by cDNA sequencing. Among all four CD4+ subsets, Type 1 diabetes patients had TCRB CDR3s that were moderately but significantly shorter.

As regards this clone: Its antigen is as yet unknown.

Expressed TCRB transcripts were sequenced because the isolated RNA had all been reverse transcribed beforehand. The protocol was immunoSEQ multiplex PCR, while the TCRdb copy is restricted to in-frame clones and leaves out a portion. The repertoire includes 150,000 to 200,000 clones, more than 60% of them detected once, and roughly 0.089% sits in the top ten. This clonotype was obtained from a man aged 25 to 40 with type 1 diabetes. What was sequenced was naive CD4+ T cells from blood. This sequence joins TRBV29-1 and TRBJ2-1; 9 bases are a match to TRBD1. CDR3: CSVLSGTGIYNEQFF. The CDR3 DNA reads TGCAGCGTTCTATCCGGGACAGGGATCTACAATGAGCAGTTCTTC.